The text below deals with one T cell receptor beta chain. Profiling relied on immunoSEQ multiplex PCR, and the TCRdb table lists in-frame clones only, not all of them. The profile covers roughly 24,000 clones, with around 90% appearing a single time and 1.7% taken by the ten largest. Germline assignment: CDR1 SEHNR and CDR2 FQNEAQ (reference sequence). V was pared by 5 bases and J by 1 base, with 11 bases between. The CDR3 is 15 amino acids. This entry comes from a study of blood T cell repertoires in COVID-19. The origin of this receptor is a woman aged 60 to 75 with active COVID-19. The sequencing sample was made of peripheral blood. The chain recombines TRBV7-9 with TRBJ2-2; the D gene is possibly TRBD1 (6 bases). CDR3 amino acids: CASSITTGNTGELFF. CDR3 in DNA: TGTGCCAGCAGCATAACGACAGGGAACACCGGGGAGCTGTTTTTT.